The 4 T cell receptor beta chains presented below share a single source sample, sequenced in a study of T cell clonality in common variable immunodeficiency. TCRdb's table, derived via immunoSEQ multiplex PCR, lists solely in-frame clones and lacks some. This sample has fewer than 65,000 clones and no singletons, with 0.83% in the ten largest. Material for sequencing was peripheral blood mononuclear cells. These receptors were obtained from a person between 18 and 69 years old in good health.

This clone was seen ten or more times. The read falls 3 residues short of the CDR3 end, and the missing part is taken from the germline J gene. V usage is TRBV5-1 and J usage is TRBJ1-1; D remains unclear. The CDR3 length is 14 residues. V gave up 0 bases and J gave up 2 bases, with 8 bases separating them. Germline V gene sequence: CDR1 SGHRS, CDR2 YFSETQ. The covered CDR3 bases are TGCGCCAGCAGCTTGGAATCAGGAAACACTGAA. As protein: CASSLESGNTE. The complete CDR3 protein is CASSLESGNTEAFF.

This clone was seen ten or more times. Sequencing ends 3 residues short of the CDR3 end; the germline J gene provides the rest. This rearrangement joins TRBV29-1 to TRBJ2-1; 8 bases are a match to TRBD2. J gave up 0 bases and V 4 bases, and 2 bases lay outside the gene matches. The CDR3 has 14 amino acids. Germline V lookup: CDR1 SQVTM, CDR2 ANQGSEA. Partial CDR3 DNA: TGCAGCGTTGCTGGACTAGCCTCCTACAATGAG. This encodes CSVAGLASYNE. The complete CDR3 protein is CSVAGLASYNEQFF.

This clone was observed at least ten times. The read comes to an end 3 residues before the CDR3 does, leaving the germline J gene to fill in the end. Other DNA variants within this sample encode the same CDR3. The chain uses TRBV18 and TRBJ1-4; TRBD1 matches at 8 bases. The CDR3 extends over 15 amino acids. V trimming: 6 bases; J trimming: 8 bases; junction bases outside the gene matches: 11. Per germline, CDR1 KGHSH and CDR2 LQKENI. The CDR3 region is CASSPTTGGSEKLFF. Partial CDR3 DNA: TGTGCCAGCTCGCCTACCACAGGGGGGAGCGAAAAA.

This clone showed up many times. The read ends 3 residues before the CDR3 terminus; that terminus is restored from the germline J gene. The chain has TRBV5-3 and TRBJ1-4, with D possibly TRBD1 on 5 matching bases. TRBV5-3 is reported as an ORF; its role is uncertain. CDR3 length: 15 residues. Between the trimmed V and J ends, which lost 4 bases and 6 bases, there was a span of 16 bases. Incomplete CDR3 DNA: TGTGCCAGAAGCCCCCTTCAGGGTTTGGATGAAAAA. Translation: CARSPLQGLDEK. The CDR3 reads in full as CARSPLQGLDEKLFF.